The 5 T cell receptor beta chains reported below all come from one sample, sequenced in a study of blood T cell repertoires in COVID-19. The protocol was immunoSEQ multiplex PCR, while the TCRdb copy is restricted to in-frame clones and leaves out a portion. Of 200,000 to 300,000 clones in the sample, roughly 84% were seen once. Sequenced input: peripheral blood. These receptors were taken from a woman aged 35 to 49 who had recovered from COVID-19.

The count of this clone is one. The same CDR3 arises from other DNA sequences in this sample as well. The V call is TRBV3-1 (or the pseudogene TRBV3-2), the J call TRBJ1-1; 7 nucleotides line up with TRBD1. V shed 8 bases and J 0 bases; nucleotides not matched to a gene: 6. The germline V gene has CDR1 LGHDT and CDR2 YNNKEL (reference sequence). CDR3 length: 14 amino acids. The CDR3, as DNA: TGTGCCAGCCGCAGACAGGGAATGAACACTGAAGCTTTCTTT. It is translated as CASRRQGMNTEAFF.

J is TRBJ1-2 and V is TRBV18, with a tentative D call TRBD1 (6 bases). Deletions cut 0 bases from V and 4 bases from J, with 15 bases between. The germline V gene has CDR1 KGHSH and CDR2 LQKENI. This CDR3 has 16 residues. CDR3: CASSPPYPARGYGYTF. As DNA, the CDR3 is TGTGCCAGCTCACCACCTTACCCTGCCAGGGGCTATGGCTACACCTTC.

The chain is built from TRBV20-1 and TRBJ2-3; possible D gene TRBD1, 5 bases. Per germline, CDR1 DFQATT and CDR2 SNEGSKA (reference sequence). V gave up 6 bases and J gave up 6 bases, with 7 bases separating them. The CDR3 is made up of 10 amino acids. DNA for the CDR3: TGCAGTGCCACAGGCGATACGCAGTATTTT. Encoded protein: CSATGDTQYF.

This sequence joins TRBV25-1 and TRBJ2-7; a weak D match, TRBD1 (6 bases). V lost 5 bases, J lost 2 bases, and 13 bases lay in between. Germline assignment: CDR1 MGHDK and CDR2 SYGVNS. CDR3 length: 14 residues. The chain's CDR3 is CASSQTGGTYEQYF. As DNA, the CDR3 is TGTGCCAGCAGTCAGACAGGAGGAACCTACGAGCAGTACTTC.

Concerning this clone itself: Different DNA sequences within this sample yield the same CDR3. The chain combines TRBV7-2 with TRBJ2-7; no definite D call. CDR1 is SGHTA and CDR2 is FQGNSA in the germline V gene. Between the trimmed V and J ends, which lost 1 base and 2 bases, there was a span of 15 bases. The CDR3 sequence is 16 residues long. CDR3 sequence (DNA): TGTGCCAGCAGCTTAGGTGGAGTCGGCACCCCCTACGAGCAGTACTTC. This encodes CASSLGGVGTPYEQYF. Full variable domain (rest looked up from reference TRBV7-2 and TRBJ2-7): GAGVSQSPSNKVTEKGKDVELRCDPISGHTALYWYRQSLGQGLEFLIYFQGNSAPDKSGLPSDRFSAERTGGSVSTLTIQRTQQEDSAVYLCASSLGGVGTPYEQYFGPGTRLTVT.